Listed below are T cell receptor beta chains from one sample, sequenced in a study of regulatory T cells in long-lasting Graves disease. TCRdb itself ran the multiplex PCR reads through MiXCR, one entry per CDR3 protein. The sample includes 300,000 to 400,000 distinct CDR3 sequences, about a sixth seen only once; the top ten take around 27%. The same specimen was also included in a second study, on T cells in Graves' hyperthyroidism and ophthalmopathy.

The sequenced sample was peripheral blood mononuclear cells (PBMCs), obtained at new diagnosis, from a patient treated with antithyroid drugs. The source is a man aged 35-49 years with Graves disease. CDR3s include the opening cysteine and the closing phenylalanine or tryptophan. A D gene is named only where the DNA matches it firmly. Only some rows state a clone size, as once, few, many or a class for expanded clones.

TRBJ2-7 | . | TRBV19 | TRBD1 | TGTGCCAGTAGCGACAGGGGCGGTTCCTCCTACGAGCAGTACTTC | CASSDRGGSSYEQYF
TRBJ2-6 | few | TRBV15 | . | TGTGCCACCAGCAAACACAGAGACTATGGGGCCAACGTCCTGACTTTC | CATSKHRDYGANVLTF
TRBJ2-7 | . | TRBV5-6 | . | TGTGCCAGCAGCTCGGTGGGGGCGAGGGGAGTAGGAGCAAACGAGCAGTACTTC | CASSSVGARGVGANEQYF
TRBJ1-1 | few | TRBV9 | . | TGTGCCAGCAGTAGAGAAGGAGGGCCGAACACTGAAGCTTTCTTT | CASSREGGPNTEAFF
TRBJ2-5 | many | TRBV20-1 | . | TGCAGTGCTGGGGTTGCGGGACTGCAAGAGACCCAGTACTTC | CSAGVAGLQETQYF
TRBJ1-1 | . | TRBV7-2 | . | TGTGCCAGCAGCGAAAGGAGCCGAGGGAGGGAAGCTTTCTTT | CASSERSRGREAFF
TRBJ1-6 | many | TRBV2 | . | TGTGCCAGCATTACAACTAATTCACCCCTCCACTTT | CASITTNSPLHF
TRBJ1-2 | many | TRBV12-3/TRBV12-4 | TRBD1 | TGTGCCAGCAGCCCGGACAGGGTCTACGGCTACACCTTC | CASSPDRVYGYTF
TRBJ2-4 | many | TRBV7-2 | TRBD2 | TGTGCCAGCAGCCGAGATCGGCTGGCGGGGGGGCCGAGCATTCAGTACTTC | CASSRDRLAGGPSIQYF
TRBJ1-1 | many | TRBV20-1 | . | TGCAGTGCTAGAGATATCAGGGTAGCTTTCTTT | CSARDIRVAFF
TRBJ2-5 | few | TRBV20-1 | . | TGCAGTGCTCGGGCGGAGACCCAGTACTTC | CSARAETQYF
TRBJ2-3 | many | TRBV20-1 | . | TGCAGTGCGAGGACATCCCAGGGCACAGATACGCAGTATTTT | CSARTSQGTDTQYF
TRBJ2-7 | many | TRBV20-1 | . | TGCAGTGCTAGGACGAGATCTGGAGGCGAGCAGTACTTC | CSARTRSGGEQYF
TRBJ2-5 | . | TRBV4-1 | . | TGCGCCAGCAGCCAAGGGGGATCGGAGACCCAGTACTTC | CASSQGGSETQYF
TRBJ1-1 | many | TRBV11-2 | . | TGTGCCAGCAGCTTTAGTTATGGGACCCGAAGCGACACTGAAGCTTTCTTT | CASSFSYGTRSDTEAFF
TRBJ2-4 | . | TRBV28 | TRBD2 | TGTGCCAGCAGTTCGGCGGGGGGCATTCAGTACTTC | CASSSAGGIQYF
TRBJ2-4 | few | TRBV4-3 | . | TGCGCCAGCAGCCTCACCGGGACACCCAAAAACATTCAGTACTTC | CASSLTGTPKNIQYF
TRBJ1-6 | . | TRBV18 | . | TGTGCCAGCTCACCACGGGAGGAAAGAATTTCACCCCTCCACTTT | CASSPREERISPLHF
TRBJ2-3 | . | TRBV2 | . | TGTGCCAGCAACGGGGGCACAGATACGCAGTATTTT | CASNGGTDTQYF
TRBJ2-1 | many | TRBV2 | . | TGTGCCAGCAGCACCATAAAAGAATCCTCGAATGAGCAGTTCTTC | CASSTIKESSNEQFF
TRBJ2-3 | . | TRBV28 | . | TGTGCCAGCAGTGATCTTTGGGTCACAGATACGCAGTATTTT | CASSDLWVTDTQYF
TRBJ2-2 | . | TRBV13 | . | TGTGCCAGCAGCTTAGACGTTCCGGCAGCGAACACCGGGGAGCTGTTTTTT | CASSLDVPAANTGELFF
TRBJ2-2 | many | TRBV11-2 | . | TGTGCCAGCAGCTTCGGGCCCAACACCGGGGAGCTGTTTTTT | CASSFGPNTGELFF
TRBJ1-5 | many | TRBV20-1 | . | TGCAGTGCCAAGCCAAGCAATCAGCCCCAGCATTTT | CSAKPSNQPQHF
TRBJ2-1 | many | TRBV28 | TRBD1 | TGTGCCAGCAGTCCGACCGGGGACAGGGTCATCTATGAGCAGTTCTTC | CASSPTGDRVIYEQFF
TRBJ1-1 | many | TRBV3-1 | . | TGTGCCAGCAGCCAAGATCTACAGCCGAACACTGAAGCTTTCTTT | CASSQDLQPNTEAFF